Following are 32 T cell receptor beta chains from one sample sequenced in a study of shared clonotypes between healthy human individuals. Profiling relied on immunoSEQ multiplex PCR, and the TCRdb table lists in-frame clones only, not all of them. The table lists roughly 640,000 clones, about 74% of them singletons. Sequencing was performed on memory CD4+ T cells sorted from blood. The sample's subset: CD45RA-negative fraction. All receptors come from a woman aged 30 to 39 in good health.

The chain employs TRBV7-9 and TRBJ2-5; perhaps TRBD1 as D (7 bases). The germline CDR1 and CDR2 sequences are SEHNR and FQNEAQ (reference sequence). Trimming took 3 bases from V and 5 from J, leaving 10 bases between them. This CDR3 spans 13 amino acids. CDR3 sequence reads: CASSLSGGETQYF. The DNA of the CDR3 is TGTGCCAGCAGCTTGTCAGGGGGGGAGACCCAGTACTTC.

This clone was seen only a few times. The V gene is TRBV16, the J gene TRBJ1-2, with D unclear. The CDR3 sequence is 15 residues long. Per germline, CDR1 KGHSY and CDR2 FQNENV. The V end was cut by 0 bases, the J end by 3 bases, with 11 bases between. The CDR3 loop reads CASSQSVGTYYGYTF. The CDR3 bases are TGTGCCAGCAGCCAATCGGTGGGCACCTACTATGGCTACACCTTC.

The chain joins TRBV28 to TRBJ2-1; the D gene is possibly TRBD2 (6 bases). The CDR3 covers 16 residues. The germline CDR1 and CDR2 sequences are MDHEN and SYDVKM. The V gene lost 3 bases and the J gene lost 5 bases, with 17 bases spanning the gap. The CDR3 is CASSFPGERRNNEQFF. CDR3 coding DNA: TGTGCCAGCAGTTTTCCGGGGGAGAGGAGGAACAATGAGCAGTTCTTC.

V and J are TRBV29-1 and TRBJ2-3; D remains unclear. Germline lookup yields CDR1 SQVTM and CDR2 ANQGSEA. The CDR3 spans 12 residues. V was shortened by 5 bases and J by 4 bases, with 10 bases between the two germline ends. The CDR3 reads CSVSPPADTQYF. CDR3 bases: TGCAGCGTTTCCCCCCCTGCAGATACGCAGTATTTT.

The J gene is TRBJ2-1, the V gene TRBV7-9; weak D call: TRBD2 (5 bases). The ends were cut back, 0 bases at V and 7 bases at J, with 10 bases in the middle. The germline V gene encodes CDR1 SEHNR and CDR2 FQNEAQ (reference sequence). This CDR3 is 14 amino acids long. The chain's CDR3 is CASSLAGVWNEQFF. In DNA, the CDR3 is TGTGCCAGCAGCTTAGCGGGAGTGTGGAATGAGCAGTTCTTC. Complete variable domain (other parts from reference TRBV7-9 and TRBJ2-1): DTGVSQNPRHKITKRGQNVTFRCDPISEHNRLYWYRQTLGQGPEFLTYFQNEAQLEKSRLLSDRFSAERPKGSFSTLEIQRTEQGDSAMYLCASSLAGVWNEQFFGPGTRLTVL.

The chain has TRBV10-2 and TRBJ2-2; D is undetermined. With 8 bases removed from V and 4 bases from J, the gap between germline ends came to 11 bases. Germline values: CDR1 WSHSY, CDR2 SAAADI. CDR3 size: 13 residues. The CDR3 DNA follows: TGCGCCAGCCGGTATTCAGGCACCGGGGAGCTGTTTTTT. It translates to CASRYSGTGELFF.

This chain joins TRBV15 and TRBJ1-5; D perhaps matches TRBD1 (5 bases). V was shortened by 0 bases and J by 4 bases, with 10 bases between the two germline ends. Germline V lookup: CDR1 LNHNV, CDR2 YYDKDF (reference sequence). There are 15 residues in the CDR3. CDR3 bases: TGTGCCACCAGCAGAGAACAAAGGGGAAATCAGCCCCAGCATTTT. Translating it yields CATSREQRGNQPQHF.

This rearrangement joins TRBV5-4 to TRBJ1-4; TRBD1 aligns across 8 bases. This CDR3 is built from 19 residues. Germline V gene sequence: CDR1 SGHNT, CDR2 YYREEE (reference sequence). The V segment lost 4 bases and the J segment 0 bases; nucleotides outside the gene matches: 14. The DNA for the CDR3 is TGTGCCAGCAGCCGTGATGGACAGGGAGGTCGGGCAACTAATGAAAAACTGTTTTTT. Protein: CASSRDGQGGRATNEKLFF.

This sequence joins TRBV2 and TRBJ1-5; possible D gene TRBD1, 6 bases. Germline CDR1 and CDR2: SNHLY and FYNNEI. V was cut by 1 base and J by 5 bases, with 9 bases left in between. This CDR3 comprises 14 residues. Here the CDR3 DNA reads TGTGCCAGCAGTGAAGTTGCAGGGGATCAGCCCCAGCATTTT. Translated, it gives CASSEVAGDQPQHF.

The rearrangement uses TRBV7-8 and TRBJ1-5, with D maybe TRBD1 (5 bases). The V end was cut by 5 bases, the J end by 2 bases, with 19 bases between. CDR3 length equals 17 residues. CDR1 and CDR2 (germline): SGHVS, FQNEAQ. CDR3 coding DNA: TGTGCCAGCAGCGTACGATTGGGGCGAGAGGGCAATCAGCCCCAGCATTTT. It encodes CASSVRLGREGNQPQHF.

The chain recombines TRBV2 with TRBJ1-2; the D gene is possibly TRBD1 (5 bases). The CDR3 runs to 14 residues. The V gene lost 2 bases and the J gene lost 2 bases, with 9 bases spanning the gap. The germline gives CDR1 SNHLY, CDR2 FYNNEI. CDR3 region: CASSERGDNYGYTF. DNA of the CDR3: TGTGCCAGCAGTGAACGGGGGGACAACTATGGCTACACCTTC.

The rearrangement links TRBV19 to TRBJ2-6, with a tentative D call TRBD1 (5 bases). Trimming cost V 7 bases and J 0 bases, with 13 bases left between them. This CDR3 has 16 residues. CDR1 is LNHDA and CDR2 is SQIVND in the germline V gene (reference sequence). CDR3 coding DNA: TGTGCCAGTATCACCTGGCAGGGCTCTGGGGCCAACGTCCTGACTTTC. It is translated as CASITWQGSGANVLTF. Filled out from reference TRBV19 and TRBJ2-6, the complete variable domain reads DGGITQSPKYLFRKEGQNVTLSCEQNLNHDAMYWYRQDPGQGLRLIYYSQIVNDFQKGDIAEGYSVSREKKESFPLTVTSAQKNPTAFYLCASITWQGSGANVLTFGAGSRLTVL.

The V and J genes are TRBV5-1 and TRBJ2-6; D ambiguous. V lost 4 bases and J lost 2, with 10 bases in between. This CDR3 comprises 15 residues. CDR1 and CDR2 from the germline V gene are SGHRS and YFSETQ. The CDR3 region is CASSQNPAGANVLTF. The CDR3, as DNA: TGCGCCAGCAGCCAAAACCCGGCTGGGGCCAACGTCCTGACTTTC.

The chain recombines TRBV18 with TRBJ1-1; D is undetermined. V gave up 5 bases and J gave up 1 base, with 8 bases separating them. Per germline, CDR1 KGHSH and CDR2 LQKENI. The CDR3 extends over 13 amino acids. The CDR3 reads CASSFGGNTEAFF. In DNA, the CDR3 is TGTGCCAGCTCATTCGGAGGGAACACTGAAGCTTTCTTT.

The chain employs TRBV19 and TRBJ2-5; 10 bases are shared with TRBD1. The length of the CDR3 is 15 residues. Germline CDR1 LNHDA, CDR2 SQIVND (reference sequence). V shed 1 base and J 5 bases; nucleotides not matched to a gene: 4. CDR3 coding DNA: TGTGCCAGTAGTATAGGTGGGACAGGGGTGGAGACCCAGTACTTC. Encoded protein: CASSIGGTGVETQYF.

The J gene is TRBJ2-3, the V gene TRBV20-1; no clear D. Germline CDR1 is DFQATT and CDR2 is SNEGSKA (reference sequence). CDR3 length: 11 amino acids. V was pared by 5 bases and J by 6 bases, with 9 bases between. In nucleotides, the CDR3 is TGCAGTGCTCCGCTGCTGGATACGCAGTATTTT. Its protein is CSAPLLDTQYF.

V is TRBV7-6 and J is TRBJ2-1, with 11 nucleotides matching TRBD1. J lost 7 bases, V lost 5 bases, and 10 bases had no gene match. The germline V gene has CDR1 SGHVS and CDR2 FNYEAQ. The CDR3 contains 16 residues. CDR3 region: CASSLRSGQGANEQFF. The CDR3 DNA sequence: TGTGCCAGCAGCCTTCGAAGCGGACAGGGGGCAAATGAGCAGTTCTTC. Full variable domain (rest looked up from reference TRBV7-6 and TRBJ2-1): GAGVSQSPRYKVTKRGQDVALRCDPISGHVSLYWYRQALGQGPEFLTYFNYEAQQDKSGLPNDRFSAERPEGSISTLTIQRTEQRDSAMYRCASSLRSGQGANEQFFGPGTRLTVL.

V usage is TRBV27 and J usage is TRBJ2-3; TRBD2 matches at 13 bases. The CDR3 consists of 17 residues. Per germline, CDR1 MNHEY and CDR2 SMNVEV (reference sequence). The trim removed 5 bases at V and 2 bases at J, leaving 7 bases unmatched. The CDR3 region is CASSPGTSGTFTDTQYF. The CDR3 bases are TGTGCCAGCAGTCCAGGGACTAGCGGGACTTTCACAGATACGCAGTATTTT.

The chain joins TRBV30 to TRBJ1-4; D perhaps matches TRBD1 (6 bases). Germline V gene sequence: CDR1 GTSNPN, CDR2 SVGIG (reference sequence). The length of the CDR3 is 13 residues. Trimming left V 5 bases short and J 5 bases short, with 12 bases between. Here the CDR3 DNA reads TGTGCCTGGGACCGTCAGGGGAATGAAAAACTGTTTTTT. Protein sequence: CAWDRQGNEKLFF.

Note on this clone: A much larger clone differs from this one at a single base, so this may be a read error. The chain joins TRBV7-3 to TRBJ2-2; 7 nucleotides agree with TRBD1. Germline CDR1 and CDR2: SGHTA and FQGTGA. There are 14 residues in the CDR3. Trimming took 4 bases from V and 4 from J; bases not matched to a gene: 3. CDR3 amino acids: CASSSGTVTGELFF. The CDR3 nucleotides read TGTGCCAGCAGCTCCGGGACAGTCACCGGGGAGCTGTTTTTT.

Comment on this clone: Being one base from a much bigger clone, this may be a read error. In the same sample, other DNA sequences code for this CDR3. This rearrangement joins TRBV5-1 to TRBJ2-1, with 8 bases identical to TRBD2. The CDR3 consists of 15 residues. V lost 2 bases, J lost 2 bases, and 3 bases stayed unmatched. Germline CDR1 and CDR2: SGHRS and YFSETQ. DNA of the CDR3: TGCGCCAGCAGCTTAGATAGCGGGACCTACAATGAGCAGTTCTTC. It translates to CASSLDSGTYNEQFF.

CDR3 amino acids: CASSDLSGSGTGELFF. DNA of the CDR3: TGTGCCAGCAGTGACTTAAGCGGGAGTGGAACCGGGGAGCTGTTTTTT. The chain employs TRBV6-4 and TRBJ2-2; 8 positions match TRBD2. The CDR3 is 16 residues long. Trimming cost V 1 base and J 5 bases; bases outside gene matches: 6. Germline CDR1 is MRHNA and CDR2 is SNTAGT.

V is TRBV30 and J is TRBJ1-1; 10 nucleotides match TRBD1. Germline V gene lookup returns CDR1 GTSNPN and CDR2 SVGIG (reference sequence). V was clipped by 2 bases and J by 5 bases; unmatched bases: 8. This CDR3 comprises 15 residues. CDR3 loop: CAWSPDRGRGTEAFF. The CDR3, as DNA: TGTGCCTGGAGTCCCGACAGGGGGCGAGGTACTGAAGCTTTCTTT.

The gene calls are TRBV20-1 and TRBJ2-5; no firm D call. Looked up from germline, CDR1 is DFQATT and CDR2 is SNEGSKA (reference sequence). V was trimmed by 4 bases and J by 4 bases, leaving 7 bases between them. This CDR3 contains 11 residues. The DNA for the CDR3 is TGCAGTGCTATGCTGGGAGAGACCCAGTACTTC. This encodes CSAMLGETQYF.

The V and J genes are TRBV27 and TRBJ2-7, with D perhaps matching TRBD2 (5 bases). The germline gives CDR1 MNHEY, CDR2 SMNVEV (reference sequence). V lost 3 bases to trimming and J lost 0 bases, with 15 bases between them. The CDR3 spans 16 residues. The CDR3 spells CASSFLPVASSYEQYF. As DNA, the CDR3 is TGTGCCAGCAGTTTCTTGCCCGTAGCGAGCTCCTACGAGCAGTACTTC.

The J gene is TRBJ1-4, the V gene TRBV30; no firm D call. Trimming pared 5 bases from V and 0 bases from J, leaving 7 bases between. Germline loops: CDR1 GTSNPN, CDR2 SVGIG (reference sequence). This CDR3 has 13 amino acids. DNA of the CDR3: TGTGCCTGGGGAAAGGCAACTAATGAAAAACTGTTTTTT. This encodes CAWGKATNEKLFF.

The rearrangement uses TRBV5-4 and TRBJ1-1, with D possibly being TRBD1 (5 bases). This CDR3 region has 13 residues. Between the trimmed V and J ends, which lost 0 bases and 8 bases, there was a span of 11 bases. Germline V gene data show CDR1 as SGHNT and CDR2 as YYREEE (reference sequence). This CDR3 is CASSLGRDLEAFF. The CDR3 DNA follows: TGTGCCAGCAGCTTGGGGCGGGACCTCGAAGCTTTCTTT.

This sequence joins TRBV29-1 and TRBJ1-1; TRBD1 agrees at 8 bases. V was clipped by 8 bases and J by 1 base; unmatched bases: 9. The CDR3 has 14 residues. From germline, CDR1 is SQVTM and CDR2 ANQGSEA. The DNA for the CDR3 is TGCAGCCTGTGGACCGGGACAGGGAACACTGAAGCTTTCTTT. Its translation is CSLWTGTGNTEAFF.

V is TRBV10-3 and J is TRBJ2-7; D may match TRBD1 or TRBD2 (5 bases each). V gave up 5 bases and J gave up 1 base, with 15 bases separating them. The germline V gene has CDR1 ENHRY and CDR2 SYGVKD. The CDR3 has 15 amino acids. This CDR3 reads CAISPRDRESYEQYF. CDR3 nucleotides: TGTGCCATCAGTCCCCGGGACCGAGAATCCTACGAGCAGTACTTC.

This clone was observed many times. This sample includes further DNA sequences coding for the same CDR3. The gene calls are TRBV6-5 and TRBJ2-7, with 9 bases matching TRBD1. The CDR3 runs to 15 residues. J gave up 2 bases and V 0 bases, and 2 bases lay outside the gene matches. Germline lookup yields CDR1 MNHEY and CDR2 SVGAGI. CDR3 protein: CASSYSGTGPYEQYF. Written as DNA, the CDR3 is TGTGCCAGCAGTTACTCGGGGACAGGGCCCTACGAGCAGTACTTC.

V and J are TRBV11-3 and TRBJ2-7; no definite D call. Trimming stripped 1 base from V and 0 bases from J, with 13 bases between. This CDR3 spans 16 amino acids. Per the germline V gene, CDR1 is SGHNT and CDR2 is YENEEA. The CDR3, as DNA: TGTGCCAGCAGCTTAGGAGGTGCAGTGAGCTCCTACGAGCAGTACTTC. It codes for CASSLGGAVSSYEQYF.

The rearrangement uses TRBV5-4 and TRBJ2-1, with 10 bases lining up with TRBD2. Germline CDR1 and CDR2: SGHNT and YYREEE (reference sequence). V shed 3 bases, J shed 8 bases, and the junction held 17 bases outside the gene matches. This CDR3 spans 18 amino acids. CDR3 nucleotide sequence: TGTGCCAGCAGCTCCCGAACGGGGGGGAGCGGGAGGGTCTATGAGCAGTTCTTC. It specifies CASSSRTGGSGRVYEQFF.